This T cell receptor beta chain was profiled in a study of T cells in localized non-small cell lung cancer. Study-wide results and caveats: The study sequenced only one region of the tumor. As a result, intratumor heterogeneity could not be excluded and remains possible. Density of T cells in blood, when higher, went with longer overall survival. Uninvolved adjacent lung had higher T cell clonality than tumor and all other tissues. Of the top 100 tumor clones, median about 53 were in adjacent lung, around 28 among its top 100.

TCRdb keeps only in-frame clones here, not all; method: immunoSEQ multiplex PCR. The data show about 31,000 clones, roughly nine tenths seen once. In its sample, this clone was seen once. Its antigen is not known. Germline V gene data show CDR1 as MDHEN and CDR2 as SYDVKM. V shed 5 bases and J shed 2 bases, with 20 bases lying between them. The CDR3 runs to 17 residues. The chain is built from TRBV28 and TRBJ2-3; a possible D gene is TRBD2 (5 bases). The receptor comes from a woman between 35 and 75 years old with stage I lung adenocarcinoma. The sample was peripheral blood, taken before any cancer treatment. CDR3 residues: CASSRGSPSTTTDTQYF. Here the CDR3 DNA reads TGTGCCAGCAGTCGCGGGTCACCTAGCACGACCACAGATACGCAGTATTTT.